Shown below are 30 T cell receptor beta chains from a single sample sequenced in a study of T cells in Graves' hyperthyroidism and ophthalmopathy. Using RNA transcripts as the source, TCR beta CDR3 regions were amplified. Carried out on the TCR CDR3, a first-round RT-PCR used the HTBI primer set. TCRdb redid the calling of the multiplex PCR reads with MiXCR, one entry per CDR3 protein. The sample lists 500,000 to 750,000 distinct CDR3 sequences, around 45% occurring once. Sequencing used peripheral blood or thyroid tissue (not recorded which). The receptors were sampled from a woman between 18 and 30 years old with Graves' hyperthyroidism.

This clonotype turned up a few times. The chain joins TRBV20-1 to TRBJ1-4; D not certain. V shed 3 bases and J shed 6 bases, with 11 bases lying between them. There are 13 residues in the CDR3. CDR1 DFQATT and CDR2 SNEGSKA come from the germline V gene (reference sequence). The CDR3 region has the DNA TGCAGTGCTAGCGGGTGGCCTGATGAAAAACTGTTTTTT. This gives the protein CSASGWPDEKLFF.

This clonotype appeared a single time. This chain uses TRBV29-1 with TRBJ1-4, with no clear D. The CDR3 consists of 12 residues. Deletions cut 8 bases from V and 4 bases from J, with 11 bases between. CDR1 and CDR2 (germline): SQVTM, ANQGSEA. The CDR3 DNA is TGCAGCCAATTCGGCGGTAATGAAAAACTGTTTTTT. The encoded protein is CSQFGGNEKLFF.

The chain employs TRBV7-9 and TRBJ2-7; 10 bases line up with TRBD1. The CDR3 is made up of 15 amino acids. Germline-derived CDR1 and CDR2 are SEHNR and FQNEAQ (reference sequence). V was clipped by 5 bases and J by 7 bases; unmatched bases: 11. This chain's CDR3 is CASSPGTGEAGEQYF. DNA of the CDR3: TGTGCCAGCAGCCCCGGGACAGGGGAGGCCGGGGAGCAGTACTTC.

This clonotype was observed a handful of times. The chain couples TRBV2 to TRBJ2-3, with 8 bases aligning to TRBD1. J gave up 0 bases and V 6 bases, and 2 bases lay outside the gene matches. The CDR3 totals 14 residues. The germline V gene has CDR1 SNHLY and CDR2 FYNNEI. Here the CDR3 reads CASRDRASTDTQYF. CDR3 DNA sequence: TGTGCCAGCAGGGACAGGGCTAGCACAGATACGCAGTATTTT.

Turning to this clonotype: With a much larger clone just one base away, this may be a read error. The chain combines TRBV7-9 with TRBJ2-5; D gene unclear. Looked up from germline, CDR1 is SEHNR and CDR2 is FQNEAQ (reference sequence). The CDR3 is 17 residues long. The DNA for the CDR3 is TGTGCCAGCATGTTATCCGGTCGCTGGAAACTCCAAGAGGCCCAGTACTTC. Its translation is CASMLSGRWKLQEAQYF.

This clonotype was seen ten or more times. V gene TRBV5-1 combines with J gene TRBJ1-6; 9 bases map to TRBD1. J gave up 7 bases and V 0 bases, and 11 bases lay outside the gene matches. Germline V gene data show CDR1 as SGHRS and CDR2 as YFSETQ. The CDR3 totals 18 residues. CDR3 nucleotides: TGCGCCAGCAGCTTGGGTCAACAGGGGGCTATGGGGAATTCACCCCTCCACTTT. Protein: CASSLGQQGAMGNSPLHF.

This clonotype was seen repeatedly, ten times or more. The chain uses TRBV7-9 and TRBJ2-7, with D maybe TRBD1 (5 bases). This CDR3 contains 14 residues. CDR1 is SEHNR, CDR2 FQNEAQ, per germline (reference sequence). Trimming left V 5 bases short and J 4 bases short, with 15 bases between. The chain's CDR3 is CASSGVDKGYEQYF. The CDR3 DNA sequence: TGTGCCAGCAGCGGAGTGGACAAAGGTTACGAGCAGTACTTC.

This chain connects TRBV20-1 to TRBJ1-6; TRBD1 is a possible D gene (5 bases). CDR3 length equals 17 residues. Germline V lookup: CDR1 DFQATT, CDR2 SNEGSKA (reference sequence). V lost 3 bases and J 4 bases, leaving 19 bases between the germline ends. The CDR3 here is CSASGTSGTLYNSPLHF. CDR3 DNA sequence: TGCAGTGCTAGTGGGACTAGCGGGACCCTTTATAATTCACCCCTCCACTTT.

V usage is TRBV29-1 and J usage is TRBJ2-5; 7 positions match TRBD1. This CDR3 region has 14 residues. V dropped 3 bases and J dropped 2; count of bases not matched to a gene: 6. Looked up from germline, CDR1 is SQVTM and CDR2 is ANQGSEA. The CDR3 coding sequence is TGCAGCGTTGAGGGCCGACAGGGACAAGAGACCCAGTACTTC. Residues: CSVEGRQGQETQYF.

This clonotype showed up just a few times. This chain joins TRBV9 and TRBJ2-7; TRBD1 or TRBD2 may be the D gene (5 bases each). Germline CDR1 is SGDLS and CDR2 is YYNGEE. This CDR3 has 14 amino acids. The V end was cut by 3 bases, the J end by 0 bases, with 10 bases between. DNA of the CDR3: TGTGCCAGCAGCGATGGGACGGGCTCCTACGAGCAGTACTTC. Encoded protein: CASSDGTGSYEQYF.

This clonotype was found many times. J is TRBJ1-5 and V is TRBV2, with D uncertain. The CDR3 totals 10 residues. The V end was cut by 8 bases, the J end by 4 bases, with 3 bases between. Germline CDR1 is SNHLY and CDR2 is FYNNEI. The CDR3 nucleotides are TGTGCCAGCGGGAATCAGCCCCAGCATTTT. Encoded protein: CASGNQPQHF.

This clonotype was seen ten or more times. The CDR3, as DNA: TGTGCCAGCAGTGGTCTCTCTGGAAACACCATATATTTT. Encoded protein: CASSGLSGNTIYF. The chain employs TRBV9 and TRBJ1-3; no firm D call. The V gene lost 5 bases and the J gene lost 0 bases, with 6 bases spanning the gap. In germline, CDR1 is SGDLS, CDR2 YYNGEE. This CDR3 is built from 13 residues.

The chain's CDR3 is CASKRTGGEQYF. The DNA of the CDR3 is TGTGCCAGCAAACGGACAGGAGGCGAGCAGTACTTC. V is TRBV2 and J is TRBJ2-7, with 7 bases matching TRBD1. The trim removed 7 bases at V and 6 bases at J, leaving 6 bases unmatched. Germline CDR1 is SNHLY and CDR2 is FYNNEI. The CDR3 loop spans 12 amino acids.

The chain is built from TRBV6-5 and TRBJ2-2; D unresolved. Germline CDR1 MNHEY, CDR2 SVGAGI. V was trimmed by 2 bases and J by 0 bases, leaving 7 bases between them. The CDR3 runs 15 residues. The CDR3 DNA follows: TGTGCCAGCAGTTACAACAGCGCGAACACCGGGGAGCTGTTTTTT. Its protein is CASSYNSANTGELFF.

This clonotype was found many times. The gene calls are TRBV6-1 and TRBJ1-4; TRBD1 agrees at 8 bases. This CDR3 is built from 14 residues. Germline trimming cut 3 bases from V and 7 bases from J; bases unmatched to any gene: 4. From germline, CDR1 is MNHNS and CDR2 SASEGT. CDR3 in DNA: TGTGCCAGCAGTGACCAGACAGGGGTTGAAAAACTGTTTTTT. Translation gives CASSDQTGVEKLFF.

This chain links TRBV24-1 with TRBJ2-3, with TRBD2 identical over 7 bases. CDR1 is KGHDR and CDR2 is SFDVKD in the germline V gene. The CDR3 totals 16 residues. After removal of 3 bases from V and 5 bases from J, the junction contained 10 bases not matched to a gene. The CDR3 sequence is CATSDPPGAGVDTQYF. In nucleotides, the CDR3 is TGTGCCACCAGTGATCCCCCCGGCGCGGGGGTAGATACGCAGTATTTT.

V is TRBV27 and J is TRBJ2-7; D possibly uses TRBD1 or TRBD2 (6 bases each). V lost 2 bases and J 2 bases, leaving 13 bases between the germline ends. Germline CDR1 is MNHEY and CDR2 is SMNVEV (reference sequence). This CDR3 comprises 15 residues. The CDR3 DNA is TGTGCCAGCAGTTTAAGGGGGGCCACTACCTACGAGCAGTACTTC. Protein: CASSLRGATTYEQYF.

Note on this clonotype: This may stem from a read error, because a much larger clone lies one nucleotide away. This chain uses TRBV19 with TRBJ1-4, with 10 bases matching TRBD1. This CDR3 region has 17 residues. V lost 5 bases to trimming and J lost 2 bases; unmatched junction nucleotides: 8. Germline values: CDR1 LNHDA, CDR2 SQIVND (reference sequence). CDR3 region: CASSPWTGGVTNEKLFF. In DNA form, the CDR3 reads TGTGCCAGTAGTCCGTGGACAGGGGGGGTGACTAATGAAAAACTGTTTTTT.

The chain has TRBV29-1 and TRBJ1-2; tentatively, D is TRBD1 (5 bases). Germline CDR1 is SQVTM and CDR2 is ANQGSEA. The CDR3 is 15 amino acids. The germline V and J ends were trimmed by 3 bases and 4 bases, with 18 bases remaining between them. The chain's CDR3 is CSVEGGRGRTYGYTF. DNA for the CDR3: TGCAGCGTTGAGGGGGGACGTGGCCGGACCTATGGCTACACCTTC.

The chain couples TRBV5-4 to TRBJ2-7, with TRBD2 matching 9 bases. Germline assignment: CDR1 SGHNT and CDR2 YYREEE (reference sequence). The CDR3 totals 16 residues. V lost 0 bases to trimming and J lost 3 bases; unmatched junction nucleotides: 7. In DNA form, the CDR3 reads TGTGCCAGCAGCTTGGCCGCGAGGCGGGGGGGCTACGAGCAGTACTTC. This codes for CASSLAARRGGYEQYF.

The chain employs TRBV7-9 and TRBJ1-3, with D unclear. V was pared by 5 bases and J by 0 bases, with 14 bases between. CDR1 and CDR2 from the germline V gene are SEHNR and FQNEAQ (reference sequence). The CDR3 extends over 16 amino acids. DNA of the CDR3: TGTGCCAGCAGCCGCTTGGGTCCGGACTCTGGAAACACCATATATTTT. This sequence encodes CASSRLGPDSGNTIYF.

This chain links TRBV7-3 with TRBJ2-7, with a tentative D call TRBD2 (6 bases). The CDR3 is 15 amino acids. Germline CDR1 SGHTA, CDR2 FQGTGA. The V and J ends lost 2 bases and 7 bases respectively, with 18 bases between them. The CDR3 spells CASSLFGLADNEQYF. The DNA for the CDR3 is TGTGCCAGCAGCTTATTCGGTTTAGCGGACAATGAGCAGTACTTC.

Details on this clonotype: This may arise from a read error, as a much more abundant clone is one base away. This chain links TRBV11-2 with TRBJ2-2, with D maybe TRBD2 (6 bases). The germline V gene encodes CDR1 SGHAT and CDR2 FQNNGV. This CDR3 comprises 15 residues. CDR3 sequence: CVSSQPGDNTGELFF. CDR3 nucleotide sequence: TGTGTCAGCAGCCAGCCGGGGGACAACACCGGGGAGCTGTTTTTT.

This clonotype showed up many times. The V and J genes are TRBV15 and TRBJ1-1; TRBD1 agrees at 10 bases. Trimming removed 3 bases from V and 6 bases from J; junction bases left unmatched: 1. Germline assignment: CDR1 LNHNV and CDR2 YYDKDF (reference sequence). The CDR3 covers 13 residues. CDR3 sequence: CATSRTGGSEAFF. CDR3 nucleotides: TGTGCCACCAGCAGGACAGGGGGCTCTGAAGCTTTCTTT. Complete variable domain (other parts from reference TRBV15 and TRBJ1-1): DAMVIQNPRYQVTQFGKPVTLSCSQTLNHNVMYWYQQKSSQAPKLLFHYYDKDFNNEADTPDNFQSRRPNTSFCFLDIRSPGLGDTAMYLCATSRTGGSEAFFGQGTRLTVV.

This clonotype occurred many times. The genes are TRBV2 and TRBJ1-5; 9 bases align to TRBD1. CDR1 is SNHLY, CDR2 FYNNEI, per germline. The V segment lost 6 bases and the J segment 8 bases; nucleotides outside the gene matches: 5. CDR3 size: 13 residues. The CDR3 is CASSGQGLKPQHF. The CDR3 DNA reads as TGTGCCAGCAGCGGACAGGGGCTGAAGCCCCAGCATTTT.

The sample holds many counts of this clonotype. The rearrangement joins TRBV6-5 to TRBJ1-4; maybe TRBD1 (6 bases). The CDR3 is 14 amino acids. Trimming pared 6 bases from V and 10 bases from J, leaving 18 bases between. CDR1 is MNHEY and CDR2 is SVGAGI in the germline V gene. The CDR3 sequence is CASRGAAGDGKLFF. CDR3 DNA sequence: TGTGCCAGCAGGGGGGCAGCGGGTGATGGAAAACTGTTTTTT.

In its sample, this clonotype was seen many times. The chain combines TRBV12-3 or TRBV12-4 with TRBJ1-1, with 10 bases lining up with TRBD1. Trimming removed 7 bases from V and 5 bases from J; junction bases left unmatched: 7. This CDR3 spans 14 amino acids. DNA for the CDR3: TGTGCCAGCATCAGACAGGGGGCTTGGACTGAAGCTTTCTTT. Encoded protein: CASIRQGAWTEAFF.

The genes are TRBV29-1 and TRBJ1-5; 9 nucleotides align to TRBD1. After removal of 7 bases from V and 11 bases from J, the junction contained 15 bases not matched to a gene. The CDR3 is 14 residues long. Germline CDR1 reads SQVTM; CDR2 reads ANQGSEA. The CDR3 DNA reads TGCAGCGCTAAGACAGGGGGGTGGCAAGAGACCCAGCATTTT. Translation: CSAKTGGWQETQHF.

The chain carries TRBV7-8 and TRBJ2-5; possibly TRBD2 for D (5 bases). CDR3 length: 15 residues. Between the trimmed V and J ends, which lost 3 bases and 4 bases, there was a span of 15 bases. Germline V gene sequence: CDR1 SGHVS, CDR2 FQNEAQ. In nucleotides, the CDR3 is TGTGCCAGCAGCTTCGGCCAACCCGGGGTAGAGACCCAGTACTTC. Translated, it gives CASSFGQPGVETQYF.

The gene calls are TRBV10-3 and TRBJ2-5, with D possibly TRBD1 on 6 matching bases. The CDR3 extends over 13 amino acids. The V gene's germline CDR1 is ENHRY and CDR2 SYGVKD. CDR3 bases: TGTACCACCGCGGACAGTCCGGAAGAGACCCAGTACTTC. Protein: CTTADSPEETQYF.